This T cell receptor (beta chain) was sequenced in a study of T cell responses to AZD1222 COVID-19 vaccine (dated by TCRdb to the early 2020s). Some background on the complete study: AZD1222 recipients given second doses at about 4 weeks or at about 12 weeks were pooled, since spike-specific TCR depth and breadth were not found to differ between the two schedules. A total of under 250 trial participants underwent TCR sequencing, of whom some 200 had received two doses of AZD1222 and about 26 had received two doses of the MenACWY control vaccine. Enrollment into the trials was organized by age into subgroups of 18-55, 56-69 and 70-plus years, and those subgroups contained roughly 150, 30 and 60 TCR-sequenced participants, respectively.

The CDR3 contains 15 residues, cysteine and phenylalanine counted. Just CDR3 DNA is preserved here, 45 bases in frame from base 1. The germline V gene sets CDR1 to SNHLY and CDR2 to FYNNEI. V is cut by 2 bases and J by 13 bases, and the space between the germline ends is 18 bases. Per the publication, the time point label means: baseline before first vaccination. Samples from vaccinated people were obtained from the UK trials COV001 and COV002, which included a single-blind randomized controlled phase 2/3 trial of AZD1222 (ChAdOx1 nCoV-19) in healthy adults. For TCRbeta chain sequencing, PBMC samples from trial participants were taken at day 0 and at day 28 after the second dose. The CDR3 regions of human TCRbeta chains were analyzed by immunosequencing. Per the original workflow: TCRs in the repertoires were compared against a reference library of SARS-CoV-2-specific TCRs that had been generated with the MIRA antigen-specificity platform. Breadth meant the fraction of unique TCRs that were SARS-CoV-2-associated, whereas depth meant the fraction of total T cells that were SARS-CoV-2-associated. Each spike-specific TCR was assigned to its reactive spike region and to a CD4 or CD8 class using the MIRA data. Log10-transformed breadth and depth values were compared by one-way ANOVA with Sidak's multiple comparisons tests. This immuneACCESS table, as held by TCRdb, lists in-frame sequences with V and J called but not all clones. Of the missing ones, under half trace to an unresolved V gene in checked studies; the others have no known cause. From that table come the V and J calls and clone size; the DNA was used to work out D and trimming. The sample table shows tens of thousands of clones, and around 90% are seen once. The top ten constitute 8.4% of the sample.

On the study overall, not on this receptor specifically: Epitopes outside the regions mutated in the B.1.351 and B.1.1.7 variants were reportedly recognized by nearly half of the unique spike-specific TCRs. A significant rise in spike-specific TCR breadth and depth was observed after two AZD1222 doses relative to day 0 and relative to MenACWY recipients. In the small 56-69-year group, the increase in depth fell short of significance, most likely because of low power. Conclusions about previously exposed vaccinees are limited because only five to seven AZD1222 recipients were SARS-CoV-2 seropositive at baseline. Most participants were white British and females outnumbered males, and the authors suggested that clonal diversity may have been underestimated. Because no samples from the day 14 peak response were available, repertoires could be characterized only after the peak T cell response. Vaccine-associated CD4 TCRs spanned the whole spike protein, with dominant responses in regions 160-218 and 743-854.

With regard to this clone: Its cognate antigen has yet to be identified. No qualities accompany the bases; no much larger clone lies one base away.

This chain is built from TRBV2 and TRBJ1-6; too little of a D gene remains to name it. Specimen: peripheral blood, collected on day 0 of AZD1222 vaccination. This receptor was taken from an adult in good health. The CDR3 has the sequence CASSESRGLIHPLHF. The DNA sequence reads TGTGCCAGCAGTGAATCCCGCGGATTAATTCACCCCCTCCACTTT.